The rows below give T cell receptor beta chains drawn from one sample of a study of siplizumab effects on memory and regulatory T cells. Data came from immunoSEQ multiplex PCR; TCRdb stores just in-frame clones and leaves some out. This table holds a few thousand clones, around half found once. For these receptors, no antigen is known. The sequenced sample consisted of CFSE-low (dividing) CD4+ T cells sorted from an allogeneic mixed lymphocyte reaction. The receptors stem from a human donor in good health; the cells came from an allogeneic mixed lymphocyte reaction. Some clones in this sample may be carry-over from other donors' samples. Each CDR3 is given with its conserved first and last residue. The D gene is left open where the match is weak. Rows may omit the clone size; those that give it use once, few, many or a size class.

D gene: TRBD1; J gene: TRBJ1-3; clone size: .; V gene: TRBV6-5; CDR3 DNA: TGTGCCAGCAGGCCGACAGGGGGAAACACCATATATTTT; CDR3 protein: CASRPTGGNTIYF
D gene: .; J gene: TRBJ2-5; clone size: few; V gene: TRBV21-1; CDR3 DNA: TGTGCCAGCATCGAAGTAGCGGGAGGGGAGACCCAGTACTTC; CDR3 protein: CASIEVAGGETQYF
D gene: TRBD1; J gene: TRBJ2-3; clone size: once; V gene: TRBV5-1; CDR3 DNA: TGCGCCAGCAGCTTGGCCGGGACAGGGTATACAGATACGCAGTATTTT; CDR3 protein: CASSLAGTGYTDTQYF
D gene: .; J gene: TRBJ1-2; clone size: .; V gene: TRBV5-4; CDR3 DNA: TGTGCCAGCAGCTTCGACAGTTATGGCTACACCTTC; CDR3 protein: CASSFDSYGYTF
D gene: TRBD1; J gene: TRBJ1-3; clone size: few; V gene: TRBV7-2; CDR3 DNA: TGTGCCAGCAGCTTAGTTCAGGGGGCTGCTGGAAACACCATATATTTT; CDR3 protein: CASSLVQGAAGNTIYF
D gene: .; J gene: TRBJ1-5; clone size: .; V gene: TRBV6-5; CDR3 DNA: TGTGCCAGCAGTTACCGCCGTAATCAGCCCCAGCATTTT; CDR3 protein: CASSYRRNQPQHF
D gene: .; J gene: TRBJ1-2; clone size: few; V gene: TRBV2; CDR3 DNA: TGTGCCAGCAGTGGTAGGGACTATGGCTACACCTTC; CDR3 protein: CASSGRDYGYTF
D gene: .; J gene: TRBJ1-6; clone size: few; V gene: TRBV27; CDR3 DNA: TGTGCCAGCAGTTATAGGGTATGGGATTCACCCCTCCACTTT; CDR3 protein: CASSYRVWDSPLHF
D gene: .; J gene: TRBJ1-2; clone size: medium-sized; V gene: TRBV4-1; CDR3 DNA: TGCGCCAGCAGCCAAGTGGCCTTTTGGGGCTACACCTTC; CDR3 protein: CASSQVAFWGYTF
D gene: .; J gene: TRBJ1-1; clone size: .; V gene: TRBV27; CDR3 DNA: TGTGCCAGCAGTTGGTACGGCAGGCTGTCCGAAGCTTTCTTT; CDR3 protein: CASSWYGRLSEAFF
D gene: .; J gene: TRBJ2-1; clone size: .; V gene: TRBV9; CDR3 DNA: TGTGCCAGCAGCGTCCTCGAGGGAAGCTCCTACAATGAGCAGTTCTTC; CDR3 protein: CASSVLEGSSYNEQFF
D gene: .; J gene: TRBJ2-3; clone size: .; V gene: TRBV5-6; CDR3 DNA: TGTGCCAGCAGCTGGACTAATACGCAGTATTTT; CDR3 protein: CASSWTNTQYF
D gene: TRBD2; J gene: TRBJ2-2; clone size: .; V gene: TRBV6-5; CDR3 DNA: TGTGCCAGCAGGGCCAGCGGGAGGCGTACCGGGGAGCTGTTTTTT; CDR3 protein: CASRASGRRTGELFF
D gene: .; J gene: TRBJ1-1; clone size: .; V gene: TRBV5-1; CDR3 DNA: TGCGCCAGCAGCTTTGGGGGGACTTTGAACACTGAAGCTTTCTTT; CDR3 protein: CASSFGGTLNTEAFF
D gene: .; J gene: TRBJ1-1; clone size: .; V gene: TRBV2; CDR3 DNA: TGTGCCAGCAGGTCGGCAGAAGTAACTGAAGCTTTCTTT; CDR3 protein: CASRSAEVTEAFF
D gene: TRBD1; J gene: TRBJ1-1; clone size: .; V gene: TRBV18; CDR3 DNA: TGTGCCAGCTCACCTTTGGACAGGGCTAACACTGAAGCTTTCTTT; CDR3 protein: CASSPLDRANTEAFF
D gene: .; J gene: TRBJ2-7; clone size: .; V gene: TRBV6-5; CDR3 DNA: TGTGCCAGCACGGGTGGGGTTAACGAGCAGTACTTC; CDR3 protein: CASTGGVNEQYF
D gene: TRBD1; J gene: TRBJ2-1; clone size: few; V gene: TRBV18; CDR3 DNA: TGTGCCAGCTCACCGCCCTCCGGGACAGCCTTAGCCAATGAGCAGTTCTTC; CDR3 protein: CASSPPSGTALANEQFF
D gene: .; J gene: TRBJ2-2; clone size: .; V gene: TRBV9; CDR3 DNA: TGTGCCAGCAGCTCCCCGGGACTTAACACCGGGGAGCTGTTTTTT; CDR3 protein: CASSSPGLNTGELFF
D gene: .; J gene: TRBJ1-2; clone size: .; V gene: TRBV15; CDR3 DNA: TGTGCCACCAGCAGAGTAAACAGGGACCATGGCTACACCTTC; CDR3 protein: CATSRVNRDHGYTF
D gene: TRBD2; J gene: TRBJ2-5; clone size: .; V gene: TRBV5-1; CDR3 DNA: TGCGCCAGCAGCTTGGCCGGAAAGGCGGGGGAAGGGGTCCAGTACTTC; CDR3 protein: CASSLAGKAGEGVQYF
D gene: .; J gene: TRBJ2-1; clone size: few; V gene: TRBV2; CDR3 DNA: TGTGCCAGCGGGCGGTTAATGTACAATGAGCAGTTCTTC; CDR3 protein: CASGRLMYNEQFF
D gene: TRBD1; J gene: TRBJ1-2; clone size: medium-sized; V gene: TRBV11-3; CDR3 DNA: TGTGCCAGCAGCAGGACGTACAGGGGGCGCGGCTACACCTTC; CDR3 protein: CASSRTYRGRGYTF
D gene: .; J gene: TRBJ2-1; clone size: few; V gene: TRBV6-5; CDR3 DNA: TGTGCCAGCAGTGGGAGCGCCTACAATGAGCAGTTCTTC; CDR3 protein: CASSGSAYNEQFF
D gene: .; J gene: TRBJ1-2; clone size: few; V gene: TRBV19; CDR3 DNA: TGTGCCAGTAGGGAATCGGGGAGGGCCGGAGGCTACACCTTC; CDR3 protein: CASRESGRAGGYTF
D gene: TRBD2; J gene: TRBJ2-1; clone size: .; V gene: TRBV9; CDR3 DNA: TGTGCCAGCAGCCCTCAGACTAGCGGGCGGGCTGAGCAGTTCTTC; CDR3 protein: CASSPQTSGRAEQFF
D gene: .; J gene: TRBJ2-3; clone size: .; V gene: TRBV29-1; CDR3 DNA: TGCAGCGTTGACAGGGGCACAGATACGCAGTATTTT; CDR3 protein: CSVDRGTDTQYF
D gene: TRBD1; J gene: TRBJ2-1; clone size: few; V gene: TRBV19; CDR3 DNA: TGTGCCAGCATCGGGACAGCCTCCTACAATGAGCAGTTCTTC; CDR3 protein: CASIGTASYNEQFF
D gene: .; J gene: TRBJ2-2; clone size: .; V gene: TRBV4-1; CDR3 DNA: TGCGCCAGCAGCCAGGGCGGGGCGAACACCGGGGAGCTGTTTTTT; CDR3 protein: CASSQGGANTGELFF
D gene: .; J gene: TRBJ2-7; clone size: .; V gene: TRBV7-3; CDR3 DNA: TGTGCCAGCAGCTTCACCATTGGGGGCGTCTACGAGCAGTACTTC; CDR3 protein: CASSFTIGGVYEQYF
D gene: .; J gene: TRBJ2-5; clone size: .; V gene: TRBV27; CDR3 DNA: TGTGCCAGCAGACCTGATACGGGAGAGACCCAGTACTTC; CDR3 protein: CASRPDTGETQYF
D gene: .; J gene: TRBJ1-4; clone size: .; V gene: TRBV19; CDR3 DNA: TGTGCCAGTAGTCTCGACGCGCACACCGCAACTAATGAAAAACTGTTTTTT; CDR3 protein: CASSLDAHTATNEKLFF
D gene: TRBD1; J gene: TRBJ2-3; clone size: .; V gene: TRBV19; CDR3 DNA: TGTGCCAGTAGTACGACAGGGGTCACAGATACGCAGTATTTT; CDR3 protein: CASSTTGVTDTQYF
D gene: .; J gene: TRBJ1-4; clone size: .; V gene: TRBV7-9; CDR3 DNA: TGTGCCAGCAGCCAAGAGTGGGGGTGGGAAAAACTGTTTTTT; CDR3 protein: CASSQEWGWEKLFF
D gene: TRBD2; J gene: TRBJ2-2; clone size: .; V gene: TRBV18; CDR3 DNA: TGTGCCAGCTCACCCCTCCTAGCGGAGATCACCGGGGAGCTGTTTTTT; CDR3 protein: CASSPLLAEITGELFF
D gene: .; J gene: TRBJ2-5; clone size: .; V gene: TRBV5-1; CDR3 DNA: TGCGCCAGCAGCTTGGGGGGAGCCCAAGAGACCCAGTACTTC; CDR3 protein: CASSLGGAQETQYF
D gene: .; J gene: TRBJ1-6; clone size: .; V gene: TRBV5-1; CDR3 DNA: TGCGCCAGCAGCTTGTTGTCCTATAATTCACCCCTCCACTTT; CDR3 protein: CASSLLSYNSPLHF
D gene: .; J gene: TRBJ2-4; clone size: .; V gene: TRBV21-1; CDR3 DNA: TGTGCCAGCAGGACAGGGCTAGCCAAAAACATTCAGTACTTC; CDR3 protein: CASRTGLAKNIQYF
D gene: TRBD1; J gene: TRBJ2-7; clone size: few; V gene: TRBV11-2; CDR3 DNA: TGTGCCAGCAGCTTCGGACAGGGGATCAACGAGCAGTACTTC; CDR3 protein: CASSFGQGINEQYF
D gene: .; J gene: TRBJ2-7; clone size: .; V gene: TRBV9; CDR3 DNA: TGTGCCAGCAGCGTAGTGGAGGGCCAATTTTCCTACGAGCAGTACTTC; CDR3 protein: CASSVVEGQFSYEQYF
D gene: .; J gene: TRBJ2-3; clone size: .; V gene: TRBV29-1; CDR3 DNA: TGCAGCGTTGAAGAATATCAGGTTAGCACAGATACGCAGTATTTT; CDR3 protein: CSVEEYQVSTDTQYF
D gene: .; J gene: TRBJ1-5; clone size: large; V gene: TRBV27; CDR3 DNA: TGTGCCAGCAGCATGACAGTAAATCAGCCCCAGCATTTT; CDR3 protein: CASSMTVNQPQHF
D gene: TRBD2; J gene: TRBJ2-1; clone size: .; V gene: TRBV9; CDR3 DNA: TGTGCCAGCAGCGTGGGACTAGCGATATATGAGCAGTTCTTC; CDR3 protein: CASSVGLAIYEQFF
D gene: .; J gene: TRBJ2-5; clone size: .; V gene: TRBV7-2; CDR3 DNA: TGTGCCAGCAGCCCCCAGGGGGAGACCCAGTACTTC; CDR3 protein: CASSPQGETQYF
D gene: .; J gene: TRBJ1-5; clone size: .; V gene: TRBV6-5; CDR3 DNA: TGTGCCAGCATTGGATCGTGGGGCAATCAGCCCCAGCATTTT; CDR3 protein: CASIGSWGNQPQHF
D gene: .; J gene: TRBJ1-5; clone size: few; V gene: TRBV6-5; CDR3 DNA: TGTGCCAGCAGCCCGGGGCAGGCAAATCAGCCCCAGCATTTT; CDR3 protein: CASSPGQANQPQHF
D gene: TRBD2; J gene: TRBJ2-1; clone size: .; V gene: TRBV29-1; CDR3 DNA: TGCAGCGTTGAAGATCCTCTCCTAGCGGGGGGCAATGAGCAGTTCTTC; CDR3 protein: CSVEDPLLAGGNEQFF
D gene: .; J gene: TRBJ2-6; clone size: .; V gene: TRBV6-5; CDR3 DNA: TGTGCCAGCAGGAAACTAAGACCTGGGGCCAACGTCCTGACTTTC; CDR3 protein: CASRKLRPGANVLTF
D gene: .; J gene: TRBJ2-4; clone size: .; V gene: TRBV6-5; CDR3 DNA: TGTGCCAGCACCGGTTTAGTCGGACAGAAAAACATTCAGTACTTC; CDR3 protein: CASTGLVGQKNIQYF
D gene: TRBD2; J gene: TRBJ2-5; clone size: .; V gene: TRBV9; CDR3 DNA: TGTGCCAGCAGCCCGGTTCTAGCGGGGGGCCGGGAGACCCAGTACTTC; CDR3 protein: CASSPVLAGGRETQYF
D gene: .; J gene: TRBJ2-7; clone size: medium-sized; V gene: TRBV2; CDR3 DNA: TGTGCCAGCAGTGAAAGAATGCCTTCCTACGAGCAGTACTTC; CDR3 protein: CASSERMPSYEQYF
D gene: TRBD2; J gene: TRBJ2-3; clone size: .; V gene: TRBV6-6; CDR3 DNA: TGTGCCAGCAGTTACGAGCGGGGGGGCTTCACAGATACGCAGTATTTT; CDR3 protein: CASSYERGGFTDTQYF
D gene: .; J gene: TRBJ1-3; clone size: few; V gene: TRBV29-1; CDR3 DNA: TGCAGCGCCATCAGATCCGTTGGCGGAAACACCATATATTTT; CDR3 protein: CSAIRSVGGNTIYF